A single T cell receptor (beta chain) is shown here with its context. As yet, its antigen is unknown. Vbeta (60) and Jbeta (13) primers were used in the PCR. Sequencing used immunoSEQ multiplex PCR; TCRdb keeps in-frame clones, though not all of them. The sample has 150,000 to 200,000 clones; around 75% are singletons. Germline V gives CDR1 SGHTA, CDR2 FQGTGA. The CDR3 runs 15 residues. V shed 2 bases and J 7 bases; nucleotides not matched to a gene: 5. This sample is part of a study of cytomegalovirus exposure and HLA in healthy donors. Study-wide points: Published work reported that the classifier diagnosed cytomegalovirus status with high specificity and sensitivity. In an earlier analysis, productive rearrangement rates for most beta V segments clustered near 87% or 30%. Many donors shared some public TCRs, even though most TCR sequences were rare.

At the time of sampling, donors were nominally healthy, though unrecorded immune exposures were likely. This TCR came from a male donor in good health and CMV-seronegative. The specimen was PBMCs. The rearrangement links TRBV7-3 to TRBJ2-1, with 10 bases matching TRBD2. For the CDR3, the DNA is TGTGCCAGCAGCTTAGGAGCGGGGGGGCAAAATGAGCAGTTCTTC. It yields the protein CASSLGAGGQNEQFF. Combining the CDR3 with reference TRBV7-3 and TRBJ2-1 gives the whole variable domain GAGVSQTPSNKVTEKGKYVELRCDPISGHTALYWYRQSLGQGPEFLIYFQGTGAADDSGLPNDRFFAVRPEGSVSTLKIQRTERGDSAVYLCASSLGAGGQNEQFFGPGTRLTVL.